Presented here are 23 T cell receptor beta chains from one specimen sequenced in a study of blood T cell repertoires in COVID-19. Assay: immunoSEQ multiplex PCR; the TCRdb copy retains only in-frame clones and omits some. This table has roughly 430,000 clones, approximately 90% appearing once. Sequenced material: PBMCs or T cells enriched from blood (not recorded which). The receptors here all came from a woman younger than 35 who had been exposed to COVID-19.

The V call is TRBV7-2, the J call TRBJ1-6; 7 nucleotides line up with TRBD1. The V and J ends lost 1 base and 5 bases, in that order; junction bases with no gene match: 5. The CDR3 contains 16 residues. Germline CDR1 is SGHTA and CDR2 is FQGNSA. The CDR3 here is CASSLVDRAHNSPLHF. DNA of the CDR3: TGTGCCAGCAGCTTAGTAGACAGGGCACATAATTCACCCCTCCACTTT.

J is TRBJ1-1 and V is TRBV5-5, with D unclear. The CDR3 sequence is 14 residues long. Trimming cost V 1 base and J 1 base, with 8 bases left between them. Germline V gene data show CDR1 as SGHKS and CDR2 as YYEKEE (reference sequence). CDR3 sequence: CASSLPRGNTEAFF. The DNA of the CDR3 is TGTGCCAGCAGCTTGCCTAGAGGGAACACTGAAGCTTTCTTT.

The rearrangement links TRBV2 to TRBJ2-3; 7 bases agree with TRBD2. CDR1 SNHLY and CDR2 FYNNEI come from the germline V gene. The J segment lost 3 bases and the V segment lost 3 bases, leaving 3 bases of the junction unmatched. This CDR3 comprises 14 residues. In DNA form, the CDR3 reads TGTGCCAGCAGTGACCTAGCGGAGACAGATACGCAGTATTTT. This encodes CASSDLAETDTQYF.

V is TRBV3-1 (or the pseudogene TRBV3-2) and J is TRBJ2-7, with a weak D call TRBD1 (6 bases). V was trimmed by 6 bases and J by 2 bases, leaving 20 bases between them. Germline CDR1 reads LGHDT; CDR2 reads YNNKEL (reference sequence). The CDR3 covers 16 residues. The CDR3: CASSQLLTGTPYEQYF. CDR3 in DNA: TGTGCCAGCAGTCAATTGCTGACAGGAACCCCCTACGAGCAGTACTTC.

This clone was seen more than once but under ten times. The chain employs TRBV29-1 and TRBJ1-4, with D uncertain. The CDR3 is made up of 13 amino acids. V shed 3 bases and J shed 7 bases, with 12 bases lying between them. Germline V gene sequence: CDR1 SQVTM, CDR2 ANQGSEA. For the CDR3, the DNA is TGCAGCGTTGAGGGAGGGATAGGTGAAAAACTGTTTTTT. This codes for CSVEGGIGEKLFF.

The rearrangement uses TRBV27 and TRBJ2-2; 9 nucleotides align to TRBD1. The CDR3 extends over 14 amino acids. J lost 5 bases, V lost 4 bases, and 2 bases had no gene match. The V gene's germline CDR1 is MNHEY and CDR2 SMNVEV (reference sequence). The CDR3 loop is CASSSGTGTGELFF. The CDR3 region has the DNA TGTGCCAGCAGTTCCGGGACAGGGACCGGGGAGCTGTTTTTT.

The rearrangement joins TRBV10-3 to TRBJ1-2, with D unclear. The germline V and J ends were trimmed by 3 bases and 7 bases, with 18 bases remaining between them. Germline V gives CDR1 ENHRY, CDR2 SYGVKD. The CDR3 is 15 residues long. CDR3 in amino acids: CAISDPVREASGYTF. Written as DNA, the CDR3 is TGTGCCATCAGTGACCCGGTGCGGGAAGCGAGTGGCTACACCTTC.

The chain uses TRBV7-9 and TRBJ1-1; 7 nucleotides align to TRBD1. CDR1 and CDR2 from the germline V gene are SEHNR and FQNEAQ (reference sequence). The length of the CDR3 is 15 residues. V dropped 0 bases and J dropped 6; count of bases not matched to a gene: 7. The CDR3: CASSLARVQGSEAFF. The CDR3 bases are TGTGCCAGCAGCTTAGCCCGGGTACAGGGGTCTGAAGCTTTCTTT.

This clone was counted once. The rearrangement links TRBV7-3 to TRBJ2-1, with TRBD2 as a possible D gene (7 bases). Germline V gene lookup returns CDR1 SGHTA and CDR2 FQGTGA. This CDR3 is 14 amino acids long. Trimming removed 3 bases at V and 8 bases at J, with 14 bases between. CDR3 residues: CASSLGQGRDEQFF. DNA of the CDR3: TGTGCCAGCAGCTTGGGACAAGGGAGGGATGAGCAGTTCTTC.

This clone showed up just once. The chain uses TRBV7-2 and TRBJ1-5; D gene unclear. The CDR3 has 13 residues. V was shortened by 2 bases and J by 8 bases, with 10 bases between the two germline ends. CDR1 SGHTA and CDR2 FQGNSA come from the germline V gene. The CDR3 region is CASSLRRREPQHF. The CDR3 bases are TGTGCCAGCAGCTTACGCAGGAGGGAGCCCCAGCATTTT. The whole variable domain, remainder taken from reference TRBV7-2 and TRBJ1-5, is GAGVSQSPSNKVTEKGKDVELRCDPISGHTALYWYRQSLGQGLEFLIYFQGNSAPDKSGLPSDRFSAERTGGSVSTLTIQRTQQEDSAVYLCASSLRRREPQHFGDGTRLSIL.

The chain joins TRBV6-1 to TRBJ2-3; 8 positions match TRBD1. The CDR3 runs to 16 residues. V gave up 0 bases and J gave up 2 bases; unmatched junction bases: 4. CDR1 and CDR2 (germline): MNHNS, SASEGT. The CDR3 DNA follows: TGTGCCAGCAGTGAAGCGGCGGGACAGGTCACAGATACGCAGTATTTT. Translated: CASSEAAGQVTDTQYF.

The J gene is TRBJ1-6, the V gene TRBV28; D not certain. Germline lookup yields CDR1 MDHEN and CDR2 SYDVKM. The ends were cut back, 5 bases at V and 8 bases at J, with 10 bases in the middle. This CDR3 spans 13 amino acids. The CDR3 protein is CASSPSRDSPLHF. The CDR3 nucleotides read TGTGCCAGCAGTCCCTCGAGAGATTCACCCCTCCACTTT.

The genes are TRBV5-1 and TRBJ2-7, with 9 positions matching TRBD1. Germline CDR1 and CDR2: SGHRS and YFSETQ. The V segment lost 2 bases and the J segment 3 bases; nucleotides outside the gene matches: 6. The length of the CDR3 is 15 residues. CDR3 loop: CASSFLTGGVYEQYF. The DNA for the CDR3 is TGCGCCAGCAGCTTTTTAACAGGGGGCGTCTACGAGCAGTACTTC. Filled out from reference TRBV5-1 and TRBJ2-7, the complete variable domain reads KAGVTQTPRYLIKTRGQQVTLSCSPISGHRSVSWYQQTPGQGLQFLFEYFSETQRNKGNFPGRFSGRQFSNSRSEMNVSTLELGDSALYLCASSFLTGGVYEQYFGPGTRLTVT.

This CDR3 reads CASSRSSGGSYNEQFF. CDR3 sequence (DNA): TGTGCCAGCTCACGGTCTAGCGGGGGATCCTACAATGAGCAGTTCTTC. The chain is built from TRBV18 and TRBJ2-1; 10 nucleotides line up with TRBD2. Unmatched junction bases numbered 4, after V lost 4 bases and J lost 1 base. This CDR3 is built from 16 residues. Germline CDR1 and CDR2: KGHSH and LQKENI.

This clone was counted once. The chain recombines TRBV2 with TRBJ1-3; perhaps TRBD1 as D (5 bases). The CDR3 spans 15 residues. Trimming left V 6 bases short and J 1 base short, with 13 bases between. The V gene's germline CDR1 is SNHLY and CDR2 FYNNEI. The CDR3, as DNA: TGTGCCAGCAGCCTTACAGGATATTCTGGAAACACCATATATTTT. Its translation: CASSLTGYSGNTIYF.

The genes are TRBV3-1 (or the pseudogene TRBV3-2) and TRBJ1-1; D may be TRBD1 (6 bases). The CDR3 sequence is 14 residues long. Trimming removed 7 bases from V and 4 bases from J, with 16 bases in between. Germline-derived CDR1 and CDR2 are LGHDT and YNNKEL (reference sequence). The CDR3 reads CASTRRGGSTEAFF. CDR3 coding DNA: TGTGCCAGCACCCGGCGAGGGGGAAGCACTGAAGCTTTCTTT.

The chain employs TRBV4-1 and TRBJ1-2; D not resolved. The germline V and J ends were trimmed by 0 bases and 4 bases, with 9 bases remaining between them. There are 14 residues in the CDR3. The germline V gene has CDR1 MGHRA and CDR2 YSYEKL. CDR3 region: CASSQDGYGYGYTF. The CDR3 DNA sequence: TGCGCCAGCAGCCAAGACGGGTATGGCTATGGCTACACCTTC.

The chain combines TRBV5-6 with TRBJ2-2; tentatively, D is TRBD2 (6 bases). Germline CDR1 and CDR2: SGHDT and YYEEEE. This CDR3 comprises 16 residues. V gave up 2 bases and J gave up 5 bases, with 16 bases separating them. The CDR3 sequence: CASSFVRRVETGELFF. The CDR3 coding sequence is TGTGCCAGCAGCTTCGTCAGGAGGGTTGAGACCGGGGAGCTGTTTTTT.

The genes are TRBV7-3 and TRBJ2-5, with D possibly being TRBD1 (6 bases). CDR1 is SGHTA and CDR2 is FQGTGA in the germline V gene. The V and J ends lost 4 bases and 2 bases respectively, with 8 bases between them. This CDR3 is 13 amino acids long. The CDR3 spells CASSSGQQETQYF. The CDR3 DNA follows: TGTGCCAGCAGCTCAGGACAGCAAGAGACCCAGTACTTC.

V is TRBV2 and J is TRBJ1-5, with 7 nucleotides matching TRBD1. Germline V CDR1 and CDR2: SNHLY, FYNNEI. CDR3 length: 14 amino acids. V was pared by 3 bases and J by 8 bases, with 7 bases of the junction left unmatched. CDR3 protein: CASSDTGAVEPQHF. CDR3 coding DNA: TGTGCCAGCAGTGACACAGGGGCCGTAGAGCCCCAGCATTTT. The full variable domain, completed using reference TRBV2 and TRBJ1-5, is EPEVTQTPSHQVTQMGQEVILRCVPISNHLYFYWYRQILGQKVEFLVSFYNNEISEKSEIFDDQFSVERPDGSNFTLKIRSTKLEDSAMYFCASSDTGAVEPQHFGDGTRLSIL.

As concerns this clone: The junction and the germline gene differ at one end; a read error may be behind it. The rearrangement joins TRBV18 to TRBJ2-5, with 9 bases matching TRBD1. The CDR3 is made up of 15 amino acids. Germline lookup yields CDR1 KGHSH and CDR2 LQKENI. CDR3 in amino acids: CASSPRQGGQETQYF. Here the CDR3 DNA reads TGTGCCAGTTCACCTCGACAGGGGGGTCAAGAGACCCAGTACTTC.

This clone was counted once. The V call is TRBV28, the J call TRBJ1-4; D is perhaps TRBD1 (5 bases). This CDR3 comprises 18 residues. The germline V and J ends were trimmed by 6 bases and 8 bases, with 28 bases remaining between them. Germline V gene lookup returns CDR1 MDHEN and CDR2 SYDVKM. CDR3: CASRSLPDTVFGGEKLFF. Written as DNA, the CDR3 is TGTGCCAGCAGATCCCTTCCGGACACAGTGTTTGGGGGGGAAAAACTGTTTTTT.

CDR3 sequence reads: CATSRESGQGADQPQHF. DNA for the CDR3: TGTGCCACCAGCAGAGAGTCAGGACAGGGGGCGGATCAGCCCCAGCATTTT. The chain recombines TRBV15 with TRBJ1-5; TRBD1 aligns across 11 bases. The CDR3 runs to 17 residues. Trimming cost V 0 bases and J 5 bases; bases outside gene matches: 6. Germline CDR1 and CDR2: LNHNV and YYDKDF (reference sequence).